These 19 T cell receptor beta chains were sequenced from one sample in a study of cytomegalovirus exposure and HLA in healthy donors. 13 Jbeta primers and 60 Vbeta primers were used for the PCR. Method: immunoSEQ multiplex PCR; TCRdb's copy keeps in-frame clones and lacks some. The sample has some 200,000 clones; around 80% are singletons. Sequenced material: PBMCs. These receptors were taken from a man aged 35-49 years in good health and CMV-seropositive.

This chain connects TRBV27 to TRBJ2-5; the match to TRBD2 covers 8 bases. Germline trimming cut 3 bases from V and 5 bases from J; bases unmatched to any gene: 8. From germline, CDR1 is MNHEY and CDR2 SMNVEV (reference sequence). This CDR3 is 15 amino acids long. CDR3: CASSLGRGGLETQYF. CDR3 DNA sequence: TGTGCCAGCAGTTTGGGACGGGGGGGGCTGGAGACCCAGTACTTC.

The J gene is TRBJ2-5, the V gene TRBV19; 7 bases line up with TRBD2. V dropped 3 bases and J dropped 5; count of bases not matched to a gene: 9. The CDR3 length is 15 residues. Germline V gene sequence: CDR1 LNHDA, CDR2 SQIVND (reference sequence). CDR3 sequence reads: CASSIGGSRTETQYF. CDR3 sequence (DNA): TGTGCCAGTAGTATCGGGGGGAGTAGAACGGAGACCCAGTACTTC.

This chain uses TRBV5-1 with TRBJ1-2, with 9 bases identical to TRBD1. The CDR3 length is 19 residues. Germline-derived CDR1 and CDR2 are SGHRS and YFSETQ. The V and J ends lost 4 bases and 5 bases, in that order; junction bases with no gene match: 21. CDR3 in amino acids: CASSLQGAGRNGILYGYTF. DNA of the CDR3: TGCGCCAGCAGCCTACAGGGGGCAGGCCGTAACGGTATCTTGTATGGCTACACCTTC.

The chain has TRBV4-3 and TRBJ1-2; the D is unclear. Between the trimmed V and J ends, which lost 5 bases and 2 bases, there was a span of 12 bases. Germline CDR1 is LGHNA and CDR2 is YSLEER. The length of the CDR3 is 14 residues. CDR3 region: CASSKSVRNYGYTF. The CDR3 DNA sequence: TGCGCCAGCAGCAAGTCAGTTCGAAACTATGGCTACACCTTC.

Here the CDR3 reads CASSLDSSNSPLHF. The CDR3 nucleotides are TGCGCCAGCAGCTTGGACAGTTCAAATTCACCCCTCCACTTT. This rearrangement joins TRBV5-1 to TRBJ1-6; D is ambiguous. V gave up 0 bases and J gave up 7 bases, with 8 bases separating them. Germline V gene sequence: CDR1 SGHRS, CDR2 YFSETQ. The CDR3 length is 14 residues.

The V gene is TRBV11-2, the J gene TRBJ2-7; D is ambiguous. CDR3 size: 13 residues. From germline, CDR1 is SGHAT and CDR2 FQNNGV. Trimming cost V 3 bases and J 0 bases, with 6 bases left between them. CDR3: CASSFPVSYEQYF. The CDR3 DNA follows: TGTGCCAGCAGCTTCCCCGTCTCCTACGAGCAGTACTTC.

The genes are TRBV14 and TRBJ2-3; TRBD1 agrees at 7 bases. The junction had 5 bases not matched to a gene; V was cut back by 2 bases and J by 6 bases. CDR3 length: 14 residues. Germline V gives CDR1 SGHDN, CDR2 FVKESK. CDR3 nucleotides: TGTGCCAGCAGCCAAACAGGGGCCATGGATACGCAGTATTTT. Its translation: CASSQTGAMDTQYF.

CDR3 amino acids: CASRLAGGSEQYF. Written as DNA, the CDR3 is TGCGCCAGCAGACTAGCGGGGGGGAGCGAGCAGTACTTC. The rearrangement joins TRBV5-1 to TRBJ2-7; TRBD2 matches 13 bases. J lost 6 bases, V lost 5 bases, and 2 bases had no gene match. Germline V gene lookup returns CDR1 SGHRS and CDR2 YFSETQ. The CDR3 spans 13 residues.

CDR3 nucleotide sequence: TGTGCCAGCAGCGCGGTGCGGCGGAACAATCAGCCCCAGCATTTT. It is translated as CASSAVRRNNQPQHF. The chain links TRBV9 to TRBJ1-5; the D is unclear. The germline V gene encodes CDR1 SGDLS and CDR2 YYNGEE. With 3 bases removed from V and 3 bases from J, the gap between germline ends came to 13 bases. This CDR3 has 15 residues.

The chain carries TRBV11-1 and TRBJ2-3; 8 nucleotides match TRBD2. V shed 3 bases and J 0 bases; nucleotides not matched to a gene: 14. Per the germline V gene, CDR1 is SGHAT and CDR2 is FQDESV (reference sequence). The CDR3 length is 19 residues. The CDR3 here is CASSLARGSSGASTDTQYF. The CDR3 DNA reads TGTGCCAGCAGCTTGGCGCGGGGGAGTAGCGGGGCTAGCACAGATACGCAGTATTTT.

About this clone: The identical CDR3 is also encoded by other nucleotide sequences in the sample. This chain uses TRBV27 with TRBJ1-1; D remains unclear. This CDR3 region has 12 residues. Germline assignment: CDR1 MNHEY and CDR2 SMNVEV (reference sequence). V was trimmed by 5 bases and J by 3 bases, leaving 7 bases between them. The CDR3 loop is CASSTGYTEAFF. The CDR3 DNA sequence: TGTGCCAGCAGTACGGGGTACACTGAAGCTTTCTTT.

The rearrangement joins TRBV5-1 to TRBJ2-7; the match to TRBD1 covers 8 bases. This CDR3 is built from 15 residues. Trimming cost V 0 bases and J 2 bases; bases outside gene matches: 4. Germline CDR1 is SGHRS and CDR2 is YFSETQ. This chain's CDR3 is CASSLADRETYEQYF. The CDR3 nucleotides are TGCGCCAGCAGCTTGGCGGACAGGGAAACCTACGAGCAGTACTTC.

This clone was picked up a small number of times. The chain is built from TRBV6-6 and TRBJ1-1; D is ambiguous. Trimming stripped 8 bases from V and 1 base from J, with 8 bases between. This CDR3 region has 12 residues. Germline CDR1 is MNHNY and CDR2 is SVGAGI (reference sequence). The CDR3 nucleotides are TGTGCCAGCGAGAATACGAACACTGAAGCTTTCTTT. Its protein is CASENTNTEAFF.

The rearrangement links TRBV30 to TRBJ2-5, with 7 bases aligning to TRBD2. This CDR3 is built from 15 residues. Germline V gene lookup returns CDR1 GTSNPN and CDR2 SVGIG (reference sequence). Trimming took 4 bases from V and 2 from J; bases not matched to a gene: 10. CDR3 DNA sequence: TGTGCCTGGACGGTTATTCGGGGGGTGCAAGAGACCCAGTACTTC. Translation gives CAWTVIRGVQETQYF.

The gene calls are TRBV5-1 and TRBJ2-1, with 9 bases that match TRBD2. With 6 bases clipped from V and 7 bases from J, the junction kept 8 bases outside the gene matches. The CDR3 is made up of 14 amino acids. CDR1 is SGHRS, CDR2 YFSETQ, per germline. Written as DNA, the CDR3 is TGCGCCAGCAACCAAGGACTAGCGATGAATGAGCAGTTCTTC. This gives the protein CASNQGLAMNEQFF.

This chain links TRBV2 with TRBJ1-1; no definite D call. The CDR3 extends over 11 amino acids. V was clipped by 8 bases and J by 2 bases, with 6 bases between them. Germline assignment: CDR1 SNHLY and CDR2 FYNNEI. The CDR3 region is CASPVNTEAFF. The CDR3 nucleotides are TGTGCCAGCCCCGTTAACACTGAAGCTTTCTTT.

The gene calls are TRBV29-1 and TRBJ2-1; 10 bases fit TRBD1. The V segment lost 3 bases and the J segment 8 bases; nucleotides outside the gene matches: 4. The V gene's germline CDR1 is SQVTM and CDR2 ANQGSEA. The CDR3 consists of 13 residues. This CDR3 reads CSVDDRGQDEQFF. CDR3 nucleotides: TGCAGCGTTGATGACAGGGGGCAAGATGAGCAGTTCTTC.

The rearrangement joins TRBV4-3 to TRBJ2-7, with TRBD1 matching 8 bases. This CDR3 region has 14 residues. V gave up 4 bases and J gave up 4 bases; unmatched junction bases: 6. Germline assignment: CDR1 LGHNA and CDR2 YSLEER. The CDR3 is CASSPDRGGYEQYF. The CDR3 DNA sequence: TGCGCCAGCAGCCCAGACAGGGGCGGATACGAGCAGTACTTC.

This clone was recorded once. J is TRBJ2-5 and V is TRBV27, with D maybe TRBD1 (6 bases). The tail of the sequence fits TRBJ2-7 better, so the J call may be wrong. The CDR3 length is 15 residues. The germline V gene has CDR1 MNHEY and CDR2 SMNVEV (reference sequence). The chain's CDR3 is CASSLSVGGSYEQYF. The CDR3 nucleotides read TGTGCCAGCAGTTTATCAGTAGGGGGTTCCTACGAGCAGTACTTC.